This T cell receptor beta chain was sequenced for a study of shared clonotypes between healthy human individuals. Overall study findings and caveats: Between four donors, naive CD4 clonotypes were shared at a level of approximately 5%. Relative to memory subsets, naive subsets generally showed larger estimated richness.

Trimming removed 2 bases from V and 5 bases from J; junction bases left unmatched: 3. CDR1 is MNHEY, CDR2 SVGAGI, per germline. CDR3 size: 14 residues. In the case of this clone: Its specificity is not known.

In the study's own analysis: ImmunoSEQ gave junction-only sequences without quality scores, so filtering differed. Using immunoSEQ multiplex PCR, the repertoire was profiled, and TCRdb retains in-frame clones only, with some absent. The V and J calls and the clone size are those of that table, but D and trimming were determined from the DNA. The sample records a few million clones, around nine tenths being singletons. The chain has TRBV6-5 and TRBJ1-2; 9 bases are shared with TRBD1. Sequenced material: naive CD4+ T cells sorted from blood. As for subset: CD45RA+ positively selected. This TCR came from a man aged 18 to 29 in good health. Here the CDR3 DNA reads TGTGCCAGCAGTTACAAAGACAGGGGGTATGGCTACACCTTC. Translation gives CASSYKDRGYGYTF.